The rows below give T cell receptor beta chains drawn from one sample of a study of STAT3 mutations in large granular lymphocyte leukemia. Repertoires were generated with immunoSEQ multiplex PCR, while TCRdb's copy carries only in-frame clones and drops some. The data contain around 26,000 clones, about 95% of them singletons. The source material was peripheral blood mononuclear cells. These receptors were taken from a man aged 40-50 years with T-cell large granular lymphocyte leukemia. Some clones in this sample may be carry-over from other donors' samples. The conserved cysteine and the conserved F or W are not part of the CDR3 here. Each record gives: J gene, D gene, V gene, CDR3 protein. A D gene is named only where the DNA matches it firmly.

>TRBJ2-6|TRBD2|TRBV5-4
ASSQGGAGANVLT
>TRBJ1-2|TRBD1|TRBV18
ASSPGGGNYGYT
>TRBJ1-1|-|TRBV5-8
ASTLNSNTEAF
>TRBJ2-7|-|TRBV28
ASSSAALVEQY
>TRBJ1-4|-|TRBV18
ASSPNGANEKLF
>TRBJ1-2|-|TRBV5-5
ASSLGGFPGGYGYT
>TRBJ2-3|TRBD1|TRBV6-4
ASSVGDRGRGDTQY
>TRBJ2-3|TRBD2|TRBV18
ASSPLAGESQY
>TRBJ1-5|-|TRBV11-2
ASSLGRNQPQH
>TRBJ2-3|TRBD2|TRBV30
AWSTVAGGSSDTQY
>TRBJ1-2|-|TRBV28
ASSSLGGYGYT
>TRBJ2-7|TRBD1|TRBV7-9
ASSPSPGGGYEQY
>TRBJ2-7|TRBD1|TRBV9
ASSVAQGITYEQY